These T cell receptor beta chains were read from a single sample in a study of graft-versus-host responses after intestinal transplantation. The repertoire was sequenced with immunoSEQ multiplex PCR; TCRdb's copy has only in-frame clones and lacks some. This table has about 50,000 clones, over 90% appearing once. Antigens for these TCRs are unknown. Source: unstimulated CD4+ T cells sorted from spleen or lymph node cells, taken before transplant. The receptor source for this set is a human donor who was the organ donor for an intestinal transplant. CDR3s include the opening cysteine and the closing phenylalanine or tryptophan. The order of the fields is J gene, D gene, V gene, clone size, CDR3 DNA, CDR3 protein. The D gene is left open where the match is weak. Some rows have no size entry. The others give once, few or many, or a class for an expanded clone.

>TRBJ1-4|TRBD1|TRBV7-2|once
TGTGCCAGCAGCCATGAAGGACAGGGGGTCGAAAAACTGTTTTTT
CASSHEGQGVEKLFF
>TRBJ2-5|NA|TRBV7-2|NA
TGTGCCAGCAGAGGGTTCCAAGAGACCCAGTACTTC
CASRGFQETQYF
>TRBJ1-2|NA|TRBV5-1|NA
TGCGCCAGCAGCTTGGAGGGCGGTGGCTATGGCTACACCTTC
CASSLEGGGYGYTF
>TRBJ2-1|NA|TRBV30|NA
TGTGCCTGGAGTGTTAATTCCCATACGGACAATGAGCAGTTCTTC
CAWSVNSHTDNEQFF
>TRBJ1-2|NA|TRBV30|NA
TGTGCCTGGAGTGTTCGGGGAACTAGCTATGGCTACACCTTC
CAWSVRGTSYGYTF
>TRBJ1-4|NA|TRBV18|NA
TGTGCCAGCTCACTCGGTTATGGAGAAAAACTGTTTTTT
CASSLGYGEKLFF
>TRBJ2-2|TRBD1|TRBV27|NA
TGTGCCAGCAGTACCGGGACAGGGGGCACCGGGGAGCTGTTTTTT
CASSTGTGGTGELFF
>TRBJ1-4|NA|TRBV11-3|NA
TGTGCCAGCAGCTTACCTACAACTAATGAAAAACTGTTTTTT
CASSLPTTNEKLFF
>TRBJ2-2|NA|TRBV5-4|NA
TGTGCCAGCAGCTTGCACGGGATGCGGAACACCGGGGAGCTGTTTTTT
CASSLHGMRNTGELFF
>TRBJ2-7|TRBD1|TRBV7-9|once
TGTGCCAGCAGCTTAGGGGGACAGGTCTCCTACGAGCAGTACTTC
CASSLGGQVSYEQYF
>TRBJ1-6|NA|TRBV27|NA
TGTGCCAGCAGTCAGGGATATAATTCACCCCTCCACTTT
CASSQGYNSPLHF
>TRBJ2-7|NA|TRBV18|NA
TGTGCCAGCTCACCACCGGGACAAGCTCTCTACGAGCAGTACTTC
CASSPPGQALYEQYF
>TRBJ2-2|TRBD2|TRBV5-4|NA
TGTGCCAGCAGCGCATCTAGCGGGAGGTCCACCGGGGAGCTGTTTTTT
CASSASSGRSTGELFF
>TRBJ1-3|TRBD1|TRBV7-8|NA
TGTGCCAGCAGCCGGACAGGGTTAGGGAACACCATATATTTT
CASSRTGLGNTIYF
>TRBJ1-4|NA|TRBV6-4|NA
TGTGCCAGCAGTGACCCGGGACGTTATGAAAAACTGTTTTTT
CASSDPGRYEKLFF
>TRBJ1-2|NA|TRBV19|NA
TGTGCCAGTAGGGTTGGACGGTTCTATGGCTACACCTTC
CASRVGRFYGYTF
>TRBJ1-4|NA|TRBV30|NA
TGTGCCGTAAGGGGTAATGAAAAACTGTTTTTT
CAVRGNEKLFF
>TRBJ1-4|NA|TRBV28|NA
TGTGCCAGCAGCCCTCGGGGCGCAACTAATGAAAAACTGTTTTTT
CASSPRGATNEKLFF
>TRBJ2-2|TRBD2|TRBV5-4|NA
TGTGCCAGCAGCTTGCTACTAGCGGGAAACACCGGGGAGCTGTTTTTT
CASSLLLAGNTGELFF
>TRBJ2-2|NA|TRBV7-2|NA
TGTGCCAGCAGCTTAACTGGCTACACCGGGGAGCTGTTTTTT
CASSLTGYTGELFF
>TRBJ1-5|NA|TRBV4-2|NA
TGTGCCAGCAGCCAAGATGGGTATAGCAATCAGCCCCAGCATTTT
CASSQDGYSNQPQHF
>TRBJ2-4|TRBD1|TRBV27|NA
TGTGCCAGCAGTTTTGAGACAGGGGCCCTAGCCAAAAACATTCAGTACTTC
CASSFETGALAKNIQYF
>TRBJ2-7|NA|TRBV7-2|NA
TGTGCCAGCAGCCCCGACGGGACTCCCTCCTACGAGCAGTACTTC
CASSPDGTPSYEQYF
>TRBJ2-3|TRBD2|TRBV5-4|few
TGTGCCAGCAGCACATGGACTAGCGGGAGCCCAGATACGCAGTATTTT
CASSTWTSGSPDTQYF
>TRBJ2-3|TRBD2|TRBV7-9|once
TGTGCCAGCAGCTTTTTTAGACTAGCGGGAGGAACAGATACGCAGTATTTT
CASSFFRLAGGTDTQYF
>TRBJ2-4|TRBD1|TRBV19|NA
TGTGCCAGTAGTAAATGGGACAGTCTAGCCAAAAACATTCAGTACTTC
CASSKWDSLAKNIQYF
>TRBJ2-6|TRBD1|TRBV10-3|NA
TGTGCCATCAGGCCGGGGACAGGGGGCTCTGGGGCCAACGTCCTGACTTTC
CAIRPGTGGSGANVLTF
>TRBJ2-5|NA|TRBV7-3|NA
TGTGCCAGCAGCTTAAGCGGGTACCGGGGCGAGACCCAGTACTTC
CASSLSGYRGETQYF
>TRBJ1-5|NA|TRBV21-1|NA
TGTGCCAGCAGCGCTTTCCGGGACAGATTATATAGCAATCAGCCCCAGCATTTT
CASSAFRDRLYSNQPQHF
>TRBJ2-7|NA|TRBV6-1|NA
TGTGCCAGCAGCGCGGGCCCAAGCTCCTACGAGCAGTACTTC
CASSAGPSSYEQYF
>TRBJ2-3|NA|TRBV28|NA
TGTGCCAGCAGTCTCCTCGTGTCAGGGAGGGGGACAGATACGCAGTATTTT
CASSLLVSGRGTDTQYF
>TRBJ1-4|NA|TRBV6-5|NA
TGTGCCAGCAGTTCCCGACAGGCAACTAATGAAAAACTGTTTTTT
CASSSRQATNEKLFF